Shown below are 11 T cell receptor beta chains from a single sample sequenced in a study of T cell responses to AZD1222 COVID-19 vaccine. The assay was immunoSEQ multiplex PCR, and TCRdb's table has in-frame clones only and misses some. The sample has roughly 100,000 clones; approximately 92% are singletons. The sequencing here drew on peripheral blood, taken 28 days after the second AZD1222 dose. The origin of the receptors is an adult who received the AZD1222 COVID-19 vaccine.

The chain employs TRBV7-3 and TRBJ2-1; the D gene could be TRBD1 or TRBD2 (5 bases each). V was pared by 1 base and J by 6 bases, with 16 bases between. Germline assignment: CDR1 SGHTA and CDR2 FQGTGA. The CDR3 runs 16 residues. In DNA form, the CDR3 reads TGTGCCAGCAGCTTAAGTGGAGCAGGGAGACTCAATGAGCAGTTCTTC. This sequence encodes CASSLSGAGRLNEQFF.

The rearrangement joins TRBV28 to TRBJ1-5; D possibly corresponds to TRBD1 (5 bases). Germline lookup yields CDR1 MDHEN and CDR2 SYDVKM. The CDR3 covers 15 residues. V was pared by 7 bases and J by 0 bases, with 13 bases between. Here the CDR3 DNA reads TGTGCCAGCACCGCTGACAGAGTTAGCAATCAGCCCCAGCATTTT. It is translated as CASTADRVSNQPQHF.

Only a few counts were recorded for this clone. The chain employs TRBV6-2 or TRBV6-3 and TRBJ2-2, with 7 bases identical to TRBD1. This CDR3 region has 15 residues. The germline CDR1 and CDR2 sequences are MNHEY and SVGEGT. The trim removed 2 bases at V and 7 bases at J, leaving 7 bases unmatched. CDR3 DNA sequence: TGTGCCAGCAGTTACGGGGGACAGAAGGACGGGGAGCTGTTTTTT. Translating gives CASSYGGQKDGELFF.

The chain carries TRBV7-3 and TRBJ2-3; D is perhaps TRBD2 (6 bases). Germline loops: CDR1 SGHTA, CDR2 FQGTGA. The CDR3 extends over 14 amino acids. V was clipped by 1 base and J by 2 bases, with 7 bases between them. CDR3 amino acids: CASSLKDYTDTQYF. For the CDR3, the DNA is TGTGCCAGCAGCTTAAAGGACTACACAGATACGCAGTATTTT.

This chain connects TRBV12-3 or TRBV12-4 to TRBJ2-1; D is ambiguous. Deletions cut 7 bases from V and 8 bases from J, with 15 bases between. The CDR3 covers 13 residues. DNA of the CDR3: TGTGCCAGCACCCCATGGCCTGGCTATGAGCAGTTCTTC. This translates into CASTPWPGYEQFF.

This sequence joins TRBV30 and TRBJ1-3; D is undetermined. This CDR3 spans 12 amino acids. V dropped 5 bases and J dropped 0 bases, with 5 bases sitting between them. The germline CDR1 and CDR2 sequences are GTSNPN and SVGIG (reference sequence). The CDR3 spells CAWLGSGNTIYF. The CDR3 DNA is TGTGCCTGGTTAGGCTCTGGAAACACCATATATTTT.

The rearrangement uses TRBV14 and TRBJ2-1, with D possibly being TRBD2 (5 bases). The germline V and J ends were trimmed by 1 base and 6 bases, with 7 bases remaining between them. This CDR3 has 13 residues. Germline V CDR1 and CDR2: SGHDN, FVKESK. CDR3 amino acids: CASSQAGINEQFF. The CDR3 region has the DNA TGTGCCAGCAGCCAAGCGGGGATCAATGAGCAGTTCTTC.

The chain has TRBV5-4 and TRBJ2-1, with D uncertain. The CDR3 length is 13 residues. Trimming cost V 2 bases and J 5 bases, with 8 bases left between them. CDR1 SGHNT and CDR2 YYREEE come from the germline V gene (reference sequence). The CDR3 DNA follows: TGTGCCAGCAGCTTAGCACTGAACAATGAGCAGTTCTTC. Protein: CASSLALNNEQFF.

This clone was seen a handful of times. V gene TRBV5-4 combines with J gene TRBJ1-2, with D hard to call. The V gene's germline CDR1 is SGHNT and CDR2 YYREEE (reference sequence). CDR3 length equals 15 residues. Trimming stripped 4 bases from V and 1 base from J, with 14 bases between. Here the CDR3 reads CASSQFVGINYGYTF. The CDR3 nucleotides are TGTGCCAGCAGCCAATTTGTAGGGATTAACTATGGCTACACCTTC.

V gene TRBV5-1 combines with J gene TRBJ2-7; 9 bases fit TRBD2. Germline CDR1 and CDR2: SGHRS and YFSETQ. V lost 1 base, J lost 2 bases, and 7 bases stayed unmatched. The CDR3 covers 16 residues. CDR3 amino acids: CASSLIASGIPYEQYF. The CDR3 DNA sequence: TGCGCCAGCAGCTTGATAGCTAGCGGGATCCCCTACGAGCAGTACTTC.

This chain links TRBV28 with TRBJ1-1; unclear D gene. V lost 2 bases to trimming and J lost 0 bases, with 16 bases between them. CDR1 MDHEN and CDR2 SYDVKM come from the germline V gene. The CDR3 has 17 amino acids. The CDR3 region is CASSLTGHLLMNTEAFF. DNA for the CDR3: TGTGCCAGCAGTTTAACGGGCCATCTATTAATGAACACTGAAGCTTTCTTT.